The 30 T cell receptor beta chains in this list originate from one sample, sequenced in a study of T cell repertoires in cytomegalovirus infection. One entry per CDR3 protein results from TCRdb running MiXCR on the reads. The table records tens of thousands of distinct CDR3 sequences, around 30% of them present only once. No cognate antigen is known for these TCRs. Sequencing was performed on PBMCs, sequenced either directly or after in vitro stimulation (not recorded which). These receptors came from a human donor in good health (CMV status not recorded). Some clones in this sample may be carry-over from other donors' samples.

This clonotype was counted only a few times. The V gene is TRBV12-3 or TRBV12-4, the J gene TRBJ2-1, with D hard to call. The CDR3 is 15 residues long. V was clipped by 6 bases and J by 4 bases, with 16 bases between them. CDR3 sequence (DNA): TGTGCCAGCAGGGCCGGCGGCTCTGCATACAATGAGCAGTTCTTC. Its translation: CASRAGGSAYNEQFF.

J is TRBJ1-5 and V is TRBV2; D remains unclear. This CDR3 is 14 amino acids long. The V gene's germline CDR1 is SNHLY and CDR2 FYNNEI. V was pared by 3 bases and J by 5 bases, with 11 bases between. Here the CDR3 reads CASSERFRDQPQHF. The CDR3 DNA reads TGTGCCAGCAGTGAGAGGTTTCGGGATCAGCCCCAGCATTTT.

This clonotype appeared a few times. The chain joins TRBV20-1 to TRBJ2-1, with a possible D match to TRBD1 (6 bases). Trimming cost V 5 bases and J 0 bases, with 8 bases left between them. The germline V gene has CDR1 DFQATT and CDR2 SNEGSKA (reference sequence). CDR3 length equals 13 residues. The CDR3 spells CSASQGSYNEQFF. Here the CDR3 DNA reads TGCAGTGCTTCACAGGGCTCCTACAATGAGCAGTTCTTC.

This clonotype was seen a handful of times. V usage is TRBV5-1 and J usage is TRBJ1-1; 8 bases fit TRBD1. CDR1 and CDR2 from the germline V gene are SGHRS and YFSETQ. This CDR3 contains 20 residues. J gave up 3 bases and V 4 bases, and 23 bases lay outside the gene matches. The CDR3 reads CASSTRGARTGSFRDTEAFF. In DNA, the CDR3 is TGCGCCAGCAGCACACGAGGGGCGAGGACAGGGAGTTTCAGGGACACTGAAGCTTTCTTT.

This clonotype was detected only a few times. Sequence at one end of the junction differs from germline and may be a read error. J is TRBJ1-2 and V is TRBV11-1, with D perhaps matching TRBD1 (6 bases). The germline V gene has CDR1 SGHAT and CDR2 FQDESV (reference sequence). This CDR3 is built from 14 residues. Here the CDR3 reads CASSLEAGALSADF. The CDR3 DNA is TGTGCCAGCAGCTTAGAAGCAGGGGCTCTCTCTGCGGACTTC.

This clonotype was detected ten times or more. This sequence joins TRBV12-3 or TRBV12-4 and TRBJ1-1, with 9 bases aligning to TRBD1. V dropped 5 bases and J dropped 5; count of bases not matched to a gene: 3. The CDR3 totals 13 residues. The CDR3 reads CASSLGTGTEAFF. The CDR3 region has the DNA TGTGCCAGCAGTCTAGGGACAGGGACTGAAGCTTTCTTT.

This clonotype was counted only a few times. J is TRBJ2-2 and V is TRBV12-3 or TRBV12-4; 10 positions agree with TRBD1. This CDR3 has 14 amino acids. Trimming cost V 6 bases and J 7 bases; bases outside gene matches: 5. The CDR3: CASSSGTGVGELFF. CDR3 in DNA: TGTGCCAGCAGCTCGGGGACAGGGGTCGGGGAGCTGTTTTTT.

This clonotype appeared a few times. The chain couples TRBV19 to TRBJ2-2; 8 bases align to TRBD2. Germline V lookup: CDR1 LNHDA, CDR2 SQIVND (reference sequence). The CDR3 runs 17 residues. V trimming: 10 bases; J trimming: 4 bases; junction bases outside the gene matches: 17. CDR3 residues: CATTSIFWREATGELFF. The CDR3 DNA follows: TGTGCCACTACCTCTATCTTCTGGCGGGAGGCCACCGGGGAGCTGTTTTTT.

This clonotype was counted once. V and J are TRBV24-1 and TRBJ1-6; TRBD1 might be the D (6 bases). V lost 5 bases to trimming and J lost 10 bases, with 23 bases between them. This CDR3 contains 17 residues. In germline, CDR1 is KGHDR, CDR2 SFDVKD. The CDR3 spells CATSGLRQDFLGSPLHF. CDR3 nucleotides: TGTGCCACCAGTGGACTTCGACAGGACTTTTTAGGATCACCCCTCCACTTT.

The J gene is TRBJ1-5, the V gene TRBV7-2; perhaps TRBD1 as D (5 bases). Deletions cut 2 bases from V and 2 bases from J, with 16 bases between. In germline, CDR1 is SGHTA, CDR2 FQGNSA. This CDR3 is 17 amino acids long. The CDR3 DNA reads TGTGCCAGCAGCTTACGCTGGGGGGGGGGGGGCAATCAGCCCCAGCATTTT. It yields the protein CASSLRWGGGGNQPQHF.

The chain carries TRBV27 and TRBJ2-7; 7 bases agree with TRBD2. The length of the CDR3 is 11 residues. V shed 10 bases, J shed 5 bases, and the junction held 5 bases outside the gene matches. Per germline, CDR1 MNHEY and CDR2 SMNVEV (reference sequence). CDR3 protein: CATVRGNEQYF. In DNA, the CDR3 is TGTGCCACCGTGCGGGGGAACGAGCAGTACTTC.

This clonotype was recorded a few times. V gene TRBV2 combines with J gene TRBJ2-1, with D possibly being TRBD1 or TRBD2 (5 bases each). The CDR3 has 12 amino acids. V gave up 5 bases and J gave up 8 bases, with 10 bases separating them. The germline CDR1 and CDR2 sequences are SNHLY and FYNNEI. CDR3 sequence reads: CASSIMGDEQFF. The CDR3, as DNA: TGTGCCAGCAGTATCATGGGGGATGAGCAGTTCTTC.

This clonotype was seen a few times. The chain joins TRBV7-2 to TRBJ1-1; maybe TRBD1 (5 bases). The CDR3 runs to 13 residues. V was clipped by 11 bases and J by 1 base, with 14 bases between them. Germline V gives CDR1 SGHTA, CDR2 FQGNSA. CDR3 sequence: CASGHPENTEAFF. The CDR3 nucleotides are TGTGCCTCCGGACACCCCGAGAACACTGAAGCTTTCTTT.

This clonotype has a handful of counts. This sequence joins TRBV7-9 and TRBJ2-7, with 9 bases lining up with TRBD2. The trim removed 4 bases at V and 3 bases at J, leaving 7 bases unmatched. The V gene's germline CDR1 is SEHNR and CDR2 FQNEAQ (reference sequence). CDR3 length: 15 amino acids. The CDR3 protein is CASSSIAGENYEQYF. The CDR3, as DNA: TGTGCCAGCAGCTCTATAGCGGGAGAAAACTACGAGCAGTACTTC.

In this sample, this clonotype turned up a few times. The gene calls are TRBV7-2 and TRBJ1-3, with D perhaps matching TRBD1 (6 bases). V lost 3 bases and J 4 bases, leaving 10 bases between the germline ends. The length of the CDR3 is 14 residues. Germline V gives CDR1 SGHTA, CDR2 FQGNSA. The CDR3 DNA reads as TGTGCCAGCAGCTTGAGGGGGGGGGGAAACACCATATATTTT. It yields the protein CASSLRGGGNTIYF.

This clonotype has just a few counts. The rearrangement joins TRBV29-1 to TRBJ1-2, with TRBD1 identical over 7 bases. V lost 3 bases and J lost 8; bases outside the gene matches: 9. This CDR3 has 13 amino acids. CDR1 SQVTM and CDR2 ANQGSEA come from the germline V gene. The DNA of the CDR3 is TGCAGCGTTGATAAGGGGGCTCCCAACGGCTACACCTTC. It specifies CSVDKGAPNGYTF. Looking up the rest from reference TRBV29-1 and TRBJ1-2 gives the full variable domain: SAVISQKPSRDICQRGTSLTIQCQVDSQVTMMFWYRQQPGQSLTLIATANQGSEATYESGFVIDKFPISRPNLTFSTLTVSNMSPEDSSIYLCSVDKGAPNGYTFGSGTRLTVV.

This sequence joins TRBV12-3 or TRBV12-4 and TRBJ1-2; D remains unclear. With 3 bases removed from V and 4 bases from J, the gap between germline ends came to 9 bases. The CDR3 has 13 residues. This CDR3 is CASSFWGIYGYTF. The CDR3, as DNA: TGTGCCAGCAGTTTTTGGGGAATCTATGGCTACACCTTC.

The V call is TRBV4-1, the J call TRBJ1-6; tentative D call: TRBD1 (5 bases). Germline V gives CDR1 MGHRA, CDR2 YSYEKL. V lost 2 bases, J lost 4 bases, and 15 bases lay in between. The CDR3 consists of 17 residues. CDR3 sequence reads: CASSQPRGWPYNSPLHF. In nucleotides, the CDR3 is TGCGCCAGCAGCCAACCCCGGGGGTGGCCATATAATTCACCCCTCCACTTT.

This clonotype was observed a few times. The rearrangement uses TRBV27 and TRBJ1-4; D gene uncertain. Germline V gene sequence: CDR1 MNHEY, CDR2 SMNVEV (reference sequence). This CDR3 has 15 amino acids. Deletions cut 3 bases from V and 0 bases from J, with 8 bases between. CDR3 in DNA: TGTGCCAGCAGTTTGACACCAGCAACTAATGAAAAACTGTTTTTT. It is translated as CASSLTPATNEKLFF.

V and J are TRBV15 and TRBJ1-4; no clear D. Germline assignment: CDR1 LNHNV and CDR2 YYDKDF (reference sequence). The CDR3 length is 15 residues. V was shortened by 9 bases and J by 3 bases, with 17 bases between the two germline ends. This CDR3 reads CATQPLNLPNEKLFF. For the CDR3, the DNA is TGTGCCACGCAGCCCTTAAACCTTCCTAATGAAAAACTGTTTTTT.

This clonotype was seen more than once but under ten times. The chain links TRBV2 to TRBJ1-2; D unclear. In germline, CDR1 is SNHLY, CDR2 FYNNEI. The CDR3 contains 13 residues. The V end lost 4 bases, the J end lost 7 bases, and 13 bases lay between the germline ends. CDR3 in DNA: TGTGCCAGCAGTGGGGAGGGTTCAGGTGGCTACACCTTC. Protein sequence: CASSGEGSGGYTF.

This clonotype was seen at least ten times. V gene TRBV7-9 combines with J gene TRBJ2-1; TRBD1 is a possible D gene (6 bases). From germline, CDR1 is SEHNR and CDR2 FQNEAQ (reference sequence). Trimming pared 7 bases from V and 4 bases from J, leaving 14 bases between. The CDR3 totals 14 residues. The CDR3 DNA reads as TGTGCCAGCATCCCCCCGGGACAATACAATGAGCAGTTCTTC. It is translated as CASIPPGQYNEQFF.

The chain combines TRBV29-1 with TRBJ2-3, with D uncertain. The CDR3 length is 13 residues. Trimming took off 5 bases at V and 0 bases at J, with 9 bases between the two ends. Germline loops: CDR1 SQVTM, CDR2 ANQGSEA. The CDR3, as DNA: TGCAGCGTTCTCGGCGGAAGCACAGATACGCAGTATTTT. Protein sequence: CSVLGGSTDTQYF.

V gene TRBV6-1 combines with J gene TRBJ2-5; TRBD1 agrees at 7 bases. After removal of 6 bases from V and 3 bases from J, the junction contained 4 bases not matched to a gene. Germline CDR1 reads MNHNS; CDR2 reads SASEGT. The CDR3 consists of 13 residues. The CDR3 loop is CASSATGEETQYF. The DNA for the CDR3 is TGTGCCAGCAGCGCCACAGGGGAAGAGACCCAGTACTTC.

Many counts were recorded for this clonotype. This chain connects TRBV6-5 to TRBJ1-2, with D maybe TRBD1 (5 bases). Germline lookup yields CDR1 MNHEY and CDR2 SVGAGI. CDR3 size: 12 residues. Trimming left V 6 bases short and J 10 bases short, with 15 bases between. CDR3 residues: CASSYRGGPYTF. The CDR3 nucleotides are TGTGCCAGCAGCTACCGGGGCGGGCCCTACACCTTC.

In its sample, this clonotype was seen a few times. The genes are TRBV7-9 and TRBJ1-4; D is undetermined. V lost 5 bases to trimming and J lost 7 bases, with 11 bases between them. Germline V gives CDR1 SEHNR, CDR2 FQNEAQ (reference sequence). The length of the CDR3 is 13 residues. The CDR3 spells CASSDLVGEKLFF. As DNA, the CDR3 is TGTGCCAGCAGCGACCTAGTGGGTGAAAAACTGTTTTTT.

Worth noting for this clonotype: Being one base from a much bigger clone, this may be a read error. V gene TRBV7-9 combines with J gene TRBJ2-7; unclear D gene. Germline values: CDR1 SEHNR, CDR2 FQNEAQ (reference sequence). V gave up 4 bases and J gave up 2 bases, with 3 bases separating them. The CDR3 has 11 residues. The DNA for the CDR3 is TGTGCCAGCAGCTACACCTACGAGCAGTACTTC. This translates into CASSYTYEQYF.

This clonotype was seen at least ten times. This chain links TRBV7-2 with TRBJ2-5; D is undetermined. Trimming cost V 4 bases and J 3 bases, with 3 bases left between them. Germline V gene data show CDR1 as SGHTA and CDR2 as FQGNSA. CDR3 length: 11 amino acids. The CDR3: CASSYKETQYF. The CDR3 DNA reads TGTGCCAGCAGCTACAAAGAGACCCAGTACTTC.

This chain connects TRBV19 to TRBJ2-2, with D uncertain. V lost 10 bases, J lost 1 base, and 10 bases lay in between. The germline V gene has CDR1 LNHDA and CDR2 SQIVND (reference sequence). This CDR3 is 13 amino acids long. The CDR3 nucleotides read TGTGCCACCAAGGGTGGGAACACCGGGGAGCTGTTTTTT. This codes for CATKGGNTGELFF. The full variable domain, its missing parts supplied by reference TRBV19 and TRBJ2-2, is DGGITQSPKYLFRKEGQNVTLSCEQNLNHDAMYWYRQDPGQGLRLIYYSQIVNDFQKGDIAEGYSVSREKKESFPLTVTSAQKNPTAFYLCATKGGNTGELFFGEGSRLTVL.

This chain joins TRBV5-4 and TRBJ1-4; 8 bases match TRBD1. V shed 7 bases, J shed 0 bases, and the junction held 8 bases outside the gene matches. Germline V gene data show CDR1 as SGHNT and CDR2 as YYREEE (reference sequence). This CDR3 region has 16 residues. CDR3 residues: CASQHRGTSTNEKLFF. The CDR3 DNA follows: TGTGCCAGCCAACACAGGGGGACTTCAACTAATGAAAAACTGTTTTTT. Full variable domain (remainder filled in from reference TRBV5-4 and TRBJ1-4): ETGVTQSPTHLIKTRGQQVTLRCSSQSGHNTVSWYQQALGQGPQFIFQYYREEENGRGNFPPRFSGLQFPNYSSELNVNALELDDSALYLCASQHRGTSTNEKLFFGSGTQLSVL.